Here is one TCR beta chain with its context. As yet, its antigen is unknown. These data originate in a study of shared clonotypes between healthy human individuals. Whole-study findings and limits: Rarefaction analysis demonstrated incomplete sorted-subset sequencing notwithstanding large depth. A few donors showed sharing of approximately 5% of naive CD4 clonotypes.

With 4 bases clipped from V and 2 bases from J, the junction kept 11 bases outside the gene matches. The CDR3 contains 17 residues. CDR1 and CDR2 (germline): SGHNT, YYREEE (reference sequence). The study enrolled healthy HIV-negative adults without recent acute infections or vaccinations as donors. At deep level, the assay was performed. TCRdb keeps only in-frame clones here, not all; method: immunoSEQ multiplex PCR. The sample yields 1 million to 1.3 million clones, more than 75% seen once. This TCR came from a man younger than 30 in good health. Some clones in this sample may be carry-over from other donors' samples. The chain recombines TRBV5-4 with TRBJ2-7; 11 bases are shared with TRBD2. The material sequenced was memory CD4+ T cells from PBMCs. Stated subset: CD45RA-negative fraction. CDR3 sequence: CASSNTLTSGTPYEQYF. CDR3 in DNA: TGTGCCAGCAGCAACACCTTGACTAGCGGGACCCCCTACGAGCAGTACTTC.